This is a list of T cell receptor beta chains from one sample in a study of OX40 agonist ivuxolimab in advanced cancers. Some clones are missing from TCRdb's copy, which holds only in-frame ones; the method was immunoSEQ multiplex PCR. This table holds around 60,000 clones, about 81% found once. This specimen consisted of CD4+ or CD8+ T cells sorted from blood, obtained in a trial of the OX40 agonist ivuxolimab. The receptors come from an adult with an advanced solid tumor such as melanoma, head and neck, liver or kidney cancer. Both conserved end residues are part of each CDR3. The D gene is left open where the match is weak. Clone size appears in some rows only: once, few, many, or a class for an expanded clone.

abundance,j_gene,v_gene,d_gene,CDR3nt,CDR3aa
NA,TRBJ2-5,TRBV28,TRBD2,TGTGCCAGCAGTCGGAAGATTCCGGGACTAGCGAGGGAGACCCAGTACTTC,CASSRKIPGLARETQYF
NA,TRBJ1-4,TRBV6-5,NA,TGTGCCAGCAGTAAAAGGGGAGATGAAAAACTGTTTTTT,CASSKRGDEKLFF
once,TRBJ2-3,TRBV10-1,NA,TGCGCCAGCAGTGGAGACAAACCTAGCACAGATACGCAGTATTTT,CASSGDKPSTDTQYF
NA,TRBJ1-1,TRBV4-2,NA,TGTGCCAGCAGCCAACTGGGGGGGGGCGGCACTGAAGCTTTCTTT,CASSQLGGGGTEAFF
NA,TRBJ1-4,TRBV6-1,NA,TGTGCCAGCAGTGGGGGAAACAGGGTTGAGGAAGAAAAACTGTTTTTT,CASSGGNRVEEEKLFF
NA,TRBJ2-7,TRBV28,NA,TGTGCCAGCAGTTCCGTATTAGGACGGGTACCACTCTACGAGCAGTACTTC,CASSSVLGRVPLYEQYF
NA,TRBJ2-3,TRBV6-5,TRBD2,TGTGCCAGCAGCCCCCTAGCGGGGGGTAGAGATACGCAGTATTTT,CASSPLAGGRDTQYF
many,TRBJ2-3,TRBV2,NA,TGTGCCAGCAGTGACGTGGGGACAGATACGCAGTATTTT,CASSDVGTDTQYF
NA,TRBJ2-3,TRBV18,TRBD2,TGTGCCAGCTCTCTCGGAGCGGGGGAAGTCACAGATACGCAGTATTTT,CASSLGAGEVTDTQYF
NA,TRBJ1-3,TRBV7-9,TRBD1,TGTGCCAGCAGCTTAACAGGGGGGCTCTCTGGAAACACCATATATTTT,CASSLTGGLSGNTIYF
NA,TRBJ1-6,TRBV30,NA,TGTGCCTGGACTTCAGGGGAGGGTTCACCCCTCCACTTT,CAWTSGEGSPLHF
NA,TRBJ2-1,TRBV20-1,NA,TGCAGTGCTAGAGATTCCAATGAGCAGTTCTTC,CSARDSNEQFF
once,TRBJ2-7,TRBV6-1,NA,TGTGCCAGCATGCCGGGAGCGCGAGAGCAGTACTTC,CASMPGAREQYF